This T cell receptor (beta chain) appears in the sequencing data of a study of early T cells in non-severe SARS-CoV-2 infection. Study in general: The chains were unpaired, and the sequenced material was bulk RNA from unsorted whole blood.

A single record per CDR3 protein comes from TCRdb applying MiXCR to the 5' RACE reads. The sample includes 100,000 to 150,000 distinct CDR3 sequences, more than 12% of them seen just once. This clonotype was found many times. Trimming cost V 1 base and J 5 bases; bases outside gene matches: 2. The CDR3 is 14 amino acids. The chain links TRBV12-3 or TRBV12-4 to TRBJ2-7, with TRBD1 matching 10 bases. This TCR was sampled from an adult who was a healthcare worker with PCR-confirmed SARS-CoV-2 infection or an uninfected control (not recorded which). Sequences were obtained from whole blood. CDR3 protein: CASSLGTGGDEQYF. The CDR3 DNA reads as TGTGCCAGCAGTTTAGGGACAGGGGGAGACGAGCAGTACTTC.